The clone carrying this TCR beta chain was detected only a few times. Its target is unknown. This entry comes from a study of T-cell reconstitution after alpha-beta-depleted transplantation in children. CDR3 length equals 14 residues. CDR1 LNHNV and CDR2 YYDKDF come from the germline V gene (reference sequence). Trimming removed 8 bases at V and 4 bases at J, with 16 bases between. Study results and caveats: About two months after transplant, alpha-beta T cells reportedly came from several hundred expanded graft clones. Some patients' high day-60 TCRbeta diversity was traced to surviving recipient T cells and thymic progenitors. T-cell counts and diversity were attributed mostly to newly produced T cells one year after transplant.

The library targeted TCRbeta and was prepared with unique molecular identifiers. TCRdb fed the PCR reads into MiXCR, producing one record per CDR3 protein. The sample holds about 830,000 distinct CDR3 sequences, under 20% seen once. The TCR comes from a male patient between 10 and 17 years old who had a stem cell transplant for acute lymphoblastic leukemia, so the T cells may come from the graft donor. This chain connects TRBV15 to TRBJ2-3; D remains unclear. The sequenced sample was PBMCs, mostly from graft donor cells, obtained 360 days after TCRalphabeta/CD19-depleted stem cell transplant. CDR3 sequence: CATGRPAKADTQYF. CDR3 DNA: TGTGCCACCGGTAGACCCGCCAAGGCAGATACGCAGTATTTT.